This is a list of T cell receptor beta chains from one sample in a study of T cell repertoires in cytomegalovirus infection. Via MiXCR, TCRdb re-called the reads, giving one row per CDR3 protein. The sample has some 300,000 distinct CDR3 sequences; roughly an eighth are singletons. The sequencing input was PBMCs. The receptor source for this set is a human donor in good health (CMV status not recorded). Some clones in this sample may be carry-over from other donors' samples. The CDR3 runs from the conserved cysteine through the conserved F or W. D genes are given only for firm matches. The size field is filled for only some rows; it gives once, few, many or a size class.

v_gene: TRBV10-1; j_gene: TRBJ2-5; abundance: few; d_gene: TRBD1; CDR3nt: TGCGCCAGCAGTGGGACAGGGGAAGAGACCCAGTACTTC; CDR3aa: CASSGTGEETQYF
v_gene: TRBV28; j_gene: TRBJ1-2; abundance: many; d_gene: .; CDR3nt: TGTGCCAGCAGTTCCCTGGGGGTTGACTATGGCTACACCTTC; CDR3aa: CASSSLGVDYGYTF
v_gene: TRBV6-1; j_gene: TRBJ2-3; abundance: many; d_gene: .; CDR3nt: TGTGCCAGCAGTGAACTATCCGCCGCTGATACGCAGTATTTT; CDR3aa: CASSELSAADTQYF
v_gene: TRBV20-1; j_gene: TRBJ2-3; abundance: few; d_gene: .; CDR3nt: TGCAGTGCTTTTCCTCAGGGAAGCACAGATACGCAGTATTTT; CDR3aa: CSAFPQGSTDTQYF
v_gene: TRBV6-2/TRBV6-3; j_gene: TRBJ2-7; abundance: .; d_gene: TRBD1; CDR3nt: TGTGCCAGCAGCTTGACTGGACAGGTCGGAATCTACGAGCAGTACTTC; CDR3aa: CASSLTGQVGIYEQYF
v_gene: TRBV7-3; j_gene: TRBJ2-2; abundance: many; d_gene: TRBD1; CDR3nt: TGTGCCAGCAGCTTCGGTCCAGGGGGCACCGGGGAGCTGTTTTTT; CDR3aa: CASSFGPGGTGELFF
v_gene: TRBV7-9; j_gene: TRBJ1-1; abundance: few; d_gene: TRBD1; CDR3nt: TGTGCCAGCAGCTTTCGGGACAGGGGCACTGAAGCTTTCTTT; CDR3aa: CASSFRDRGTEAFF
v_gene: TRBV5-4; j_gene: TRBJ2-3; abundance: many; d_gene: .; CDR3nt: TGTGCCAGCAGCTCCCCTAGCACAGATACGCAGTATTTT; CDR3aa: CASSSPSTDTQYF
v_gene: TRBV29-1; j_gene: TRBJ1-2; abundance: few; d_gene: TRBD1; CDR3nt: TGCAGCGTGGGGGACAGGGGGCCTTTCTATGGCTACACCTTC; CDR3aa: CSVGDRGPFYGYTF
v_gene: TRBV29-1; j_gene: TRBJ2-7; abundance: .; d_gene: TRBD1; CDR3nt: TGCAGCGTAATAAGAGGGGGCGGCTACGAGCAGTACTTC; CDR3aa: CSVIRGGGYEQYF
v_gene: TRBV5-5; j_gene: TRBJ2-7; abundance: .; d_gene: .; CDR3nt: TGTGCCAGCAGCTTGGCCGGAGGACAGTTCTCCTACGAGCAGTACTTC; CDR3aa: CASSLAGGQFSYEQYF
v_gene: TRBV12-3/TRBV12-4; j_gene: TRBJ2-2; abundance: many; d_gene: TRBD2; CDR3nt: TGTGCCAGCAGTCGGACTAGCGGGAGGGTAGGCACCGGGGAGCTGTTTTTT; CDR3aa: CASSRTSGRVGTGELFF
v_gene: TRBV4-2; j_gene: TRBJ2-1; abundance: many; d_gene: TRBD1; CDR3nt: TGTGCCAGCAGCTACGACAGGGGTTCGTTAGATGAGCAGTTCTTC; CDR3aa: CASSYDRGSLDEQFF
v_gene: TRBV10-3; j_gene: TRBJ2-1; abundance: many; d_gene: TRBD2; CDR3nt: TGTGCCATCACCGCGACTAGCGGGAGGCCCCACTCCTACAATGAGCAGTTCTTC; CDR3aa: CAITATSGRPHSYNEQFF
v_gene: TRBV27; j_gene: TRBJ1-5; abundance: many; d_gene: .; CDR3nt: TGTGCCAGCAGTTTACGGGGGCCAGGGGAGTATAGCAATCAGCCCCAGCATTTT; CDR3aa: CASSLRGPGEYSNQPQHF
v_gene: TRBV7-9; j_gene: TRBJ1-1; abundance: .; d_gene: .; CDR3nt: TGTGCCAGCAGTCGGGGCAGAGGGGAGACTGAAGCTTTCTTT; CDR3aa: CASSRGRGETEAFF
v_gene: TRBV2; j_gene: TRBJ2-3; abundance: .; d_gene: TRBD2; CDR3nt: TGTGCCAGCAGTGCGGGACTAGCGGGCGTGGATACGCAGTATTTT; CDR3aa: CASSAGLAGVDTQYF
v_gene: TRBV7-2; j_gene: TRBJ2-7; abundance: many; d_gene: TRBD2; CDR3nt: TGTGCCAGCAGCCGACCCCTTACAAAGACTAGCGGACCTTACGAGCAGTACTTC; CDR3aa: CASSRPLTKTSGPYEQYF
v_gene: TRBV6-2/TRBV6-3; j_gene: TRBJ2-4; abundance: .; d_gene: TRBD1; CDR3nt: TGTGCCAGCAGTTCCACGGGACAGGGGTTAGCCAAAAACATTCAGTACTTC; CDR3aa: CASSSTGQGLAKNIQYF
v_gene: TRBV25-1; j_gene: TRBJ2-5; abundance: many; d_gene: .; CDR3nt: TGTGCCAGCAGTGATACCCAAGAGACCCAGTACTTC; CDR3aa: CASSDTQETQYF
v_gene: TRBV6-1; j_gene: TRBJ2-1; abundance: few; d_gene: .; CDR3nt: TGTGCCACCCCGTCCTACAATGAGCAGTTCTTC; CDR3aa: CATPSYNEQFF
v_gene: TRBV12-3/TRBV12-4; j_gene: TRBJ2-1; abundance: many; d_gene: .; CDR3nt: TGTGCCAGCAGCCAAATTGGACGGGAAGAGTTCCTCAATGAGCAGTTCTTC; CDR3aa: CASSQIGREEFLNEQFF
v_gene: TRBV9; j_gene: TRBJ2-7; abundance: .; d_gene: .; CDR3nt: TGTGCCAGCAGCGTAAAACCGGACCCCTCGGGTGGGCAGTACTTC; CDR3aa: CASSVKPDPSGGQYF
v_gene: TRBV4-1; j_gene: TRBJ1-1; abundance: many; d_gene: .; CDR3nt: TGCGCCAGCAGCCAAGAATGGGCAGGAATAGTCACTGAAGCTTTCTTT; CDR3aa: CASSQEWAGIVTEAFF
v_gene: TRBV10-3; j_gene: TRBJ1-3; abundance: few; d_gene: .; CDR3nt: TGTGCCATCGCTCCACGCCAGATAGGTTCTGGAAACACCATATATTTT; CDR3aa: CAIAPRQIGSGNTIYF
v_gene: TRBV28; j_gene: TRBJ1-4; abundance: many; d_gene: TRBD1; CDR3nt: TGTGCCAGCAGGTCGACAGGGGCAAGGGCAACTAATGAAAAACTGTTTTTT; CDR3aa: CASRSTGARATNEKLFF
v_gene: TRBV7-2; j_gene: TRBJ2-1; abundance: many; d_gene: .; CDR3nt: TGTGCCAGCAGCCGCACAGGGTCTGGTGAGCAGTTCTTC; CDR3aa: CASSRTGSGEQFF
v_gene: TRBV19; j_gene: TRBJ1-1; abundance: .; d_gene: TRBD1; CDR3nt: TGTGCCAGTAGAGGGACAGAGAACACTGAAGCTTTCTTT; CDR3aa: CASRGTENTEAFF
v_gene: TRBV28; j_gene: TRBJ2-7; abundance: many; d_gene: .; CDR3nt: TGTGCCAGCAGTTTGCTGGGGGCCTACGAGCAGTACTTC; CDR3aa: CASSLLGAYEQYF
v_gene: TRBV7-2; j_gene: TRBJ1-6; abundance: many; d_gene: .; CDR3nt: TGTGCCAGCAGCTTCGGGACATACGATAATTCACCCCTCCACTTT; CDR3aa: CASSFGTYDNSPLHF
v_gene: TRBV6-2/TRBV6-3; j_gene: TRBJ1-5; abundance: few; d_gene: .; CDR3nt: TGTGCCAGCAGTGATACGGGACCGCTACTCAATCAGCCCCAGCATTTT; CDR3aa: CASSDTGPLLNQPQHF
v_gene: TRBV12-3/TRBV12-4; j_gene: TRBJ2-1; abundance: many; d_gene: TRBD2; CDR3nt: TGTGCCAGCAGCCCCCTTGGCGGGGGTAGCTCCTACAATGAGCAGTTCTTC; CDR3aa: CASSPLGGGSSYNEQFF
v_gene: TRBV5-6; j_gene: TRBJ1-2; abundance: .; d_gene: .; CDR3nt: TGTGCCAGCAGCTACGGACTGGCCGGCTACACCTTC; CDR3aa: CASSYGLAGYTF
v_gene: TRBV7-8; j_gene: TRBJ2-5; abundance: many; d_gene: .; CDR3nt: TGTGCCAGCAGCTTAGAGGGCTGGGAGACCCAGTACTTC; CDR3aa: CASSLEGWETQYF
v_gene: TRBV7-6; j_gene: TRBJ1-1; abundance: many; d_gene: .; CDR3nt: TGTGCCAGCAGCTTATCAGCGAAACCGGCGAGTGAAGCTTTCTTT; CDR3aa: CASSLSAKPASEAFF
v_gene: TRBV19; j_gene: TRBJ2-1; abundance: .; d_gene: .; CDR3nt: TGTGCCAGTAGTATAGGGGAGTTCAATGAGCAGTTCTTC; CDR3aa: CASSIGEFNEQFF